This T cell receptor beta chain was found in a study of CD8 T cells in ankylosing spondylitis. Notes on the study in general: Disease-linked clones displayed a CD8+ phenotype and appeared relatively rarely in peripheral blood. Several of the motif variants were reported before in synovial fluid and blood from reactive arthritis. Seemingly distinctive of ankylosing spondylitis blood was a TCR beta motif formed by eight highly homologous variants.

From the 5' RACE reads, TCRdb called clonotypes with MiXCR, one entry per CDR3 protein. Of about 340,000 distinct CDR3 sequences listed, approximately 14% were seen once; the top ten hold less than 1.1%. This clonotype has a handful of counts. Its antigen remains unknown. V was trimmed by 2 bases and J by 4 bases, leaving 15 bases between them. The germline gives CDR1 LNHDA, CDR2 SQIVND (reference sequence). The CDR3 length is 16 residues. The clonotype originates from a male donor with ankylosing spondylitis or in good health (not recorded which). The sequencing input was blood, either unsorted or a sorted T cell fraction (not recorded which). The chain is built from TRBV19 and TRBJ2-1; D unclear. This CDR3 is CASSITPLLSYNEQFF. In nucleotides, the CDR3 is TGTGCCAGTAGTATAACCCCCCTCCTAAGTTACAATGAGCAGTTCTTC.